This T cell receptor beta chain emerged from a study of cytomegalovirus exposure and HLA in healthy donors. Study-level results: In a later analysis, TCR beta V- and J-gene trimming was associated with a missense DCLRE1C variant.

PCR was performed using 60 Vbeta and 13 Jbeta primers. Libraries were prepared by immunoSEQ multiplex PCR; TCRdb keeps only in-frame clonotypes and omits some of them. The sample carries around 130,000 clones, 66% recorded once. There are 15 residues in the CDR3. Deletions cut 4 bases from V and 9 bases from J, with 20 bases between. Germline V gives CDR1 SGHAT, CDR2 FQNNGV. A note on this clone: As yet, its antigen is unknown.

V usage is TRBV11-2 and J usage is TRBJ2-3; perhaps TRBD2 as D (6 bases). The origin of this receptor is a woman aged 55-70 years in good health and CMV-seronegative. What was sequenced was PBMCs. The CDR3 is CASSSAAPGGGTQYF. CDR3 nucleotide sequence: TGTGCCAGCAGCTCCGCGGCGCCCGGAGGAGGGACGCAGTATTTT.